This T cell receptor beta chain was retrieved from a study of T cell changes during pregnancy in multiple sclerosis. Generated by immunoSEQ multiplex PCR, the TCRdb table keeps only in-frame clones and is missing some. This table has almost 20,000 clones, roughly nine tenths appearing once. The CDR3 consists of 13 residues. The V end lost 6 bases, the J end lost 5 bases, and 12 bases lay between the germline ends. Germline CDR1 and CDR2: PRHDT and FYEKMQ (reference sequence). The sequence derives from a female donor in good health, enrolled as a control in a pregnancy study. This chain uses TRBV13 with TRBJ2-3; the D gene is possibly TRBD2 (6 bases). The material sequenced was CD8+ T cells from peripheral blood mononuclear cells, taken in the second trimester of pregnancy. CDR3 coding DNA: TGTGCCAGCAGGGGATTAGCGGAAGATACGCAGTATTTT. This codes for CASRGLAEDTQYF.